Sequencing of this TCR beta chain was carried out in a study of blood T cell repertoires in COVID-19. This clone was recorded only once. Generated by immunoSEQ multiplex PCR, the TCRdb table keeps only in-frame clones and is missing some. This table holds roughly 150,000 clones, around 84% found once. V lost 5 bases and J lost 3, with 5 bases in between. Per the germline V gene, CDR1 is LNHDA and CDR2 is SQIVND (reference sequence). CDR3 length: 12 residues. The sequence was collected from a woman between 50 and 59 years old with acute or convalescent COVID-19. The chain links TRBV19 to TRBJ1-5; no reliable D call. Input material: peripheral blood. The DNA of the CDR3 is TGTGCCAGTAGTTATCTCAATCAGCCCCAGCATTTT. Amino acids: CASSYLNQPQHF.